The present entry profiles one T cell receptor (beta chain) with its context. Its specificity is not known. The CDR3 has 15 residues. CDR1 is SNHLY, CDR2 FYNNEI, per germline. V trimming: 7 bases; J trimming: 2 bases; junction bases outside the gene matches: 7. The data are from a study of cytomegalovirus exposure and HLA in healthy donors. Study-wide results and limits: After further analysis at a later stage, roughly 16,000 TCR beta sequences were associated with HLA alleles at 0.05 false discovery rate.

60 Vbeta and 13 Jbeta primers were used in PCR. Sequenced by immunoSEQ multiplex PCR; TCRdb stores in-frame clones only, minus some. The sample shows 150,000 to 200,000 clones, 65% to 85% of them seen only once. V is TRBV2 and J is TRBJ2-2; TRBD2 aligns across 7 bases. The clonotype originates from a man in his fifties in good health and CMV-seronegative. Sample: PBMCs. The CDR3: CASKGASGNTGELFF. The CDR3 DNA sequence: TGTGCCAGCAAGGGCGCTAGCGGTAACACCGGGGAGCTGTTTTTT.